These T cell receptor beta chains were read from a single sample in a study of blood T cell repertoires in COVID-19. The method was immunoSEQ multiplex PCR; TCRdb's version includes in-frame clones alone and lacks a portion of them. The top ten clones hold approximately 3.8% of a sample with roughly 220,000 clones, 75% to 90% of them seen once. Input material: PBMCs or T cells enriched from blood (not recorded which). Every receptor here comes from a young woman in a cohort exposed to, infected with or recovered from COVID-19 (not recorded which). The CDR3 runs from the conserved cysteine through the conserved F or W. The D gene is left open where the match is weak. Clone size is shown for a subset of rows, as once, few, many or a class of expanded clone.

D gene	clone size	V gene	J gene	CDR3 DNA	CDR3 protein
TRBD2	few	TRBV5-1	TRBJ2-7	TGCGCCAGCAGCCCGGGACTAGCGGGGAACGAGCAGTACTTC	CASSPGLAGNEQYF
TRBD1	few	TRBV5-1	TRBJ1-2	TGCGCCAGCAGCTTGGTCCAGGACAGGGGCTTGGAGGGCTACACCTTC	CASSLVQDRGLEGYTF
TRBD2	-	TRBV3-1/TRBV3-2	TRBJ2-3	TGTGCCAGCAGCCCGCGACTAGCGGGAGGGGGAGGTACGCAGTATTTT	CASSPRLAGGGGTQYF
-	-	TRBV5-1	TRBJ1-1	TGCGCCAGCAGCCTCGCCGTCGGCACTGAAGCTTTCTTT	CASSLAVGTEAFF
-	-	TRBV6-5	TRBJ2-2	TGTGCCAGTGGGTCCAGAGGGACCGGGGAGCTGTTTTTT	CASGSRGTGELFF
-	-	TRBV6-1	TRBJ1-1	TGTGCCAGCAGTGAATGGGGCGGATTGAACACTGAAGCTTTCTTT	CASSEWGGLNTEAFF
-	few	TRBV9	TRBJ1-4	TGTGCCAGCAGCGTAGGGGGACAAAATGAAAAACTGTTTTTT	CASSVGGQNEKLFF
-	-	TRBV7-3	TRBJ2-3	TGTGCCAGCAGCTTTTTGGCGGCCACAGATACGCAGTATTTT	CASSFLAATDTQYF
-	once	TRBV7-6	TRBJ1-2	TGTGCCAGCAGCCCAGCGGGGGGCTCGGTCTATGGCTACACCTTC	CASSPAGGSVYGYTF
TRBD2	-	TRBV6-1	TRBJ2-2	TGTGCCAGCAGTGAAGGTCAGGGGACTAGCGCGAACACCGGGGAGCTGTTTTTT	CASSEGQGTSANTGELFF
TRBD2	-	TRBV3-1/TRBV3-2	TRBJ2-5	TGTGCCAGCAGCCGGACTAGCGAAGAGACCCAGTACTTC	CASSRTSEETQYF
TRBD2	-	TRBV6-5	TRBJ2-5	TGTGCCAGCAGTTACTCTGGGGCTAGCGGGGGGGAGACCCAGTACTTC	CASSYSGASGGETQYF
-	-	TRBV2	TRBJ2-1	TGTGCCAGCAGTGAGTTCTCCTCCTACAATGAGCAGTTCTTC	CASSEFSSYNEQFF
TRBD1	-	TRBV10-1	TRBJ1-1	TGCGCCAGCAACTCCCCACAGGGGACCCTTAACACTGAAGCTTTCTTT	CASNSPQGTLNTEAFF
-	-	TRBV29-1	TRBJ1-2	TGCAGCGTTGAAGACAACAGCTATGGCTACACCTTC	CSVEDNSYGYTF
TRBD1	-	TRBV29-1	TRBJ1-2	TGCAGCGTTGACGGGACAGCTAGCACCTTC	CSVDGTASTF
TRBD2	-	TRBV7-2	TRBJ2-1	TGTGCCAGCAGCCCCCTTAGTGCGGGGGGAGAGTTCTTC	CASSPLSAGGEFF
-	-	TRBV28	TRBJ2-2	TGTGCCAGCAGTTTGGGTGCCTCTAGGACCGGGGAGCTGTTTTTT	CASSLGASRTGELFF
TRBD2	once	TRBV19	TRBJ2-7	TGTGCCAGTAGTGTTGCGGGAGGAATACCCTACGAGCAGTACTTC	CASSVAGGIPYEQYF
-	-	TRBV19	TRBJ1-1	TGTGCCAGTACCAACAGCGGCATGAACACTGAAGCTTTCTTT	CASTNSGMNTEAFF
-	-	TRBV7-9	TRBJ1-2	TGTGCCAGCAGCTGGTCATCGTCAGGGTATGGCTACACCTTC	CASSWSSSGYGYTF
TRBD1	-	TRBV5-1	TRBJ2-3	TGCGCCAGCAGCTCATTCCGGGACAGGGTTGATTCAGATACGCAGTATTTT	CASSSFRDRVDSDTQYF
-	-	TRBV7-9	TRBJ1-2	TGTGCCAGCAGCTTAGGAGGGTTGCCGGGGTATGGCTACACCTTC	CASSLGGLPGYGYTF
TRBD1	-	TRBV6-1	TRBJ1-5	TGTGCCAGCAGTGACCCGCCCCGGGACAGGGTCTATCAGCCCCAGCATTTT	CASSDPPRDRVYQPQHF
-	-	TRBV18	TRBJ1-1	TGTGCCAGCTCACCACAGGGGGGGACTGAGGCTTTCTTT	CASSPQGGTEAFF
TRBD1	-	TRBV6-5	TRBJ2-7	TGTGCCAGCAGTTACTCGGCAGGGGGCGCGGACGAGCAGTACTTC	CASSYSAGGADEQYF
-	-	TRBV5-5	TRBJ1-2	TGTGCCAGCAGCTTGCAGGGGAAAATAGGTGGCTACACCTTC	CASSLQGKIGGYTF
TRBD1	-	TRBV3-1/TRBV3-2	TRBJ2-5	TGTGCCAGCAGCCAAGATCGGGACAGAGACCCTTGGGAGACCCAGTACTTC	CASSQDRDRDPWETQYF
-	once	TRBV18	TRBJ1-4	TGTGCCAGCTCACCACGGAGGGTTAGGGATGAAAAACTGTTTTTT	CASSPRRVRDEKLFF